One sample yielded the 3 T cell receptor beta chains listed below, sequenced in a study of blood T cell repertoires in COVID-19. Clones were read by immunoSEQ multiplex PCR, and TCRdb kept only the in-frame ones, dropping some. The top ten hold 11% of the sample, which has tens of thousands of clones, approximately 80% seen once. The specimen sequenced was peripheral blood. The source of these receptors is a man over 45 with acute or convalescent COVID-19.

In its sample, this clone was seen a few times. The chain joins TRBV18 to TRBJ2-2; a weak D match, TRBD1 (5 bases). CDR1 and CDR2 (germline): KGHSH, LQKENI. Trimming removed 0 bases from V and 0 bases from J, with 5 bases in between. The length of the CDR3 is 15 residues. The CDR3 here is CASSPPGANTGELFF. Written as DNA, the CDR3 is TGTGCCAGCTCACCACCAGGGGCGAACACCGGGGAGCTGTTTTTT.

The chain joins TRBV7-8 to TRBJ1-2, with 8 bases fitting TRBD1. This CDR3 contains 15 residues. Germline CDR1 SGHVS, CDR2 FQNEAQ. The V segment lost 5 bases and the J segment 3 bases; nucleotides outside the gene matches: 8. CDR3 region: CASSLRTGTDYGYTF. Here the CDR3 DNA reads TGTGCCAGCAGCCTAAGGACAGGGACCGACTATGGCTACACCTTC.

The rearrangement joins TRBV30 to TRBJ1-2, with unresolved D. Germline CDR1 and CDR2: GTSNPN and SVGIG (reference sequence). The V and J ends lost 3 bases and 8 bases respectively, with 16 bases between them. This CDR3 has 13 residues. The CDR3 loop is CAWSLLGPRGYTF. The CDR3 DNA reads TGTGCCTGGAGCCTGTTGGGCCCCCGGGGCTACACCTTC.